Each of the 20 T cell receptor beta chains below was sequenced from the same sample in a study of cytomegalovirus exposure and HLA in healthy donors. 60 Vbeta and 13 Jbeta primers were used in PCR. TCRdb's copy holds only in-frame clones and misses some; the assay was immunoSEQ multiplex PCR. In the table there are roughly 98,000 clones, roughly 74% of which are singletons. Sequenced: PBMCs. The origin of the receptors is an older woman in good health and CMV-seropositive.

The chain is built from TRBV10-3 and TRBJ2-5; TRBD2 agrees at 7 bases. Germline V gene data show CDR1 as ENHRY and CDR2 as SYGVKD. This CDR3 is 12 amino acids long. With 10 bases clipped from V and 5 bases from J, the junction kept 7 bases outside the gene matches. This CDR3 reads CATAVLAETQYF. CDR3 bases: TGTGCCACAGCAGTACTAGCGGAGACCCAGTACTTC.

This clone has only a few counts. The chain links TRBV10-3 to TRBJ1-1; TRBD1 is a possible D gene (6 bases). Deletions cut 4 bases from V and 10 bases from J, with 28 bases between. The CDR3 is made up of 17 amino acids. The germline V gene has CDR1 ENHRY and CDR2 SYGVKD. This CDR3 reads CAISGSGRVVQGLGAFF. The DNA of the CDR3 is TGTGCCATCAGTGGGAGCGGTCGGGTGGTACAGGGCCTGGGAGCTTTCTTT.

The rearrangement joins TRBV28 to TRBJ1-3, with TRBD1 as a possible D gene (6 bases). This CDR3 is 15 amino acids long. Trimming left V 4 bases short and J 0 bases short, with 10 bases between. CDR1 and CDR2 from the germline V gene are MDHEN and SYDVKM. The CDR3 DNA sequence: TGTGCCAGCAGTTCTCAGGGGACCTCTGGAAACACCATATATTTT. This sequence encodes CASSSQGTSGNTIYF.

The sample holds one count of this clone. This chain links TRBV27 with TRBJ2-3; 7 nucleotides agree with TRBD2. Germline trimming cut 7 bases from V and 5 bases from J; bases unmatched to any gene: 12. Germline CDR1 MNHEY, CDR2 SMNVEV (reference sequence). The CDR3 consists of 15 residues. The CDR3 DNA follows: TGTGCCAGCACCAAAACCGGGACTACTCAAGATACGCAGTATTTT. Translated, it gives CASTKTGTTQDTQYF.

V is TRBV5-1 and J is TRBJ2-1, with 7 positions matching TRBD2. The germline gives CDR1 SGHRS, CDR2 YFSETQ. The ends lost 5 bases at V and 3 bases at J; junction bases unmatched: 14. The CDR3 is made up of 17 amino acids. CDR3 region: CASSRAFGGGSYNEQFF. The DNA for the CDR3 is TGCGCCAGCAGTAGGGCTTTTGGGGGAGGGAGCTACAATGAGCAGTTCTTC.

This clone has more than one count but fewer than ten. This chain links TRBV6-6 with TRBJ1-3; no definite D call. V shed 1 base and J shed 0 bases, with 7 bases lying between them. Germline CDR1 reads MNHNY; CDR2 reads SVGAGI (reference sequence). The CDR3 has 15 amino acids. CDR3 amino acids: CASSYFAGSGNTIYF. The CDR3, as DNA: TGTGCCAGCAGTTACTTTGCAGGCTCTGGAAACACCATATATTTT.

The rearrangement uses TRBV9 and TRBJ2-1, with D possibly TRBD2 on 6 matching bases. This CDR3 contains 14 residues. Trimming removed 0 bases from V and 5 bases from J, with 9 bases in between. Germline lookup yields CDR1 SGDLS and CDR2 YYNGEE. The CDR3 region is CASSVVGSNNEQFF. CDR3 nucleotides: TGTGCCAGCAGCGTAGTCGGGAGTAACAATGAGCAGTTCTTC. Using reference TRBV9 and TRBJ2-1 for the parts outside the CDR3, the full variable domain is DSGVTQTPKHLITATGQRVTLRCSPRSGDLSVYWYQQSLDQGLQFLIQYYNGEERAKGNILERFSAQQFPDLHSELNLSSLELGDSALYFCASSVVGSNNEQFFGPGTRLTVL.

This chain joins TRBV5-4 and TRBJ1-2; 8 positions match TRBD1. Germline CDR1 reads SGHNT; CDR2 reads YYREEE (reference sequence). The CDR3 runs to 13 residues. With 4 bases clipped from V and 2 bases from J, the junction kept 1 base outside the gene matches. CDR3 sequence: CASSRTGNYGYTF. In DNA form, the CDR3 reads TGTGCCAGCAGCCGGACAGGGAACTATGGCTACACCTTC.

This clone was seen once. This chain joins TRBV10-3 and TRBJ2-1; TRBD1 agrees at 7 bases. V gave up 6 bases and J gave up 2 bases; unmatched junction bases: 16. Per the germline V gene, CDR1 is ENHRY and CDR2 is SYGVKD. This CDR3 contains 18 residues. In nucleotides, the CDR3 is TGTGCCATCAGGGAGAGACAGGGATTGACGGCACCCTACAATGAGCAGTTCTTC. Translated, it gives CAIRERQGLTAPYNEQFF.

To note about this clone: Within the sample, other DNA sequences also encode this same CDR3. The chain carries TRBV5-8 and TRBJ1-3, with D possibly being TRBD1 (6 bases). The germline V and J ends were trimmed by 4 bases and 0 bases, with 14 bases remaining between them. The CDR3 length is 16 residues. Germline loops: CDR1 SGHTS, CDR2 YDEGEE. The CDR3 loop is CASSPGQSYSGNTIYF. The CDR3 nucleotides read TGTGCCAGCAGCCCAGGACAGTCATACTCTGGAAACACCATATATTTT. Complete variable domain (other parts from reference TRBV5-8 and TRBJ1-3): EAGVTQSPTHLIKTRGQQATLRCSPISGHTSVYWYQQALGLGLQFLLWYDEGEERNRGNFPPRFSGRQFPNYSSELNVNALELEDSALYLCASSPGQSYSGNTIYFGEGSWLTVV.

The chain joins TRBV4-2 to TRBJ2-7; 9 bases are a match to TRBD1. V shed 1 base, J shed 4 bases, and the junction held 2 bases outside the gene matches. CDR1 and CDR2 from the germline V gene are LGHNA and YNFKEQ. The CDR3 is 14 residues long. CDR3: CASSQVGTGYEQYF. DNA of the CDR3: TGTGCCAGCAGCCAAGTCGGGACAGGGTACGAGCAGTACTTC.

The chain joins TRBV7-6 to TRBJ2-2; possibly TRBD2 for D (7 bases). Germline V gene data show CDR1 as SGHVS and CDR2 as FNYEAQ. The CDR3 is 14 amino acids. Deletions cut 5 bases from V and 7 bases from J, with 14 bases between. Here the CDR3 reads CASSLGGAIGELFF. The CDR3 DNA is TGTGCCAGCAGCCTGGGGGGGGCGATCGGGGAGCTGTTTTTT.

The chain employs TRBV19 and TRBJ2-3; possibly TRBD2 for D (6 bases). This CDR3 has 14 amino acids. Germline values: CDR1 LNHDA, CDR2 SQIVND (reference sequence). Trimming left V 6 bases short and J 1 base short, with 11 bases between. The CDR3 loop is CASSGEVGTDTQYF. The CDR3, as DNA: TGTGCCAGTAGCGGGGAGGTTGGCACAGATACGCAGTATTTT.

V is TRBV2 and J is TRBJ1-5, with TRBD1 matching over 7 bases. CDR1 and CDR2 (germline): SNHLY, FYNNEI. The CDR3 loop spans 14 amino acids. The ends lost 6 bases at V and 4 bases at J; junction bases unmatched: 6. The CDR3 DNA reads as TGTGCCAGCAGCGAGCTACAGGGGAATCAGCCCCAGCATTTT. Translated: CASSELQGNQPQHF.

The chain links TRBV27 to TRBJ2-5, with 9 bases lining up with TRBD2. J gave up 5 bases and V 3 bases, and 7 bases lay outside the gene matches. The CDR3 is 15 residues long. Germline V gene data show CDR1 as MNHEY and CDR2 as SMNVEV (reference sequence). The CDR3 bases are TGTGCCAGCAGTTTCGGACTAGCGTCCGGGGAGACCCAGTACTTC. It encodes CASSFGLASGETQYF.

The chain carries TRBV9 and TRBJ2-4; tentative D call: TRBD2 (6 bases). CDR3 length: 16 residues. V gave up 3 bases and J gave up 8 bases, with 21 bases separating them. Germline V gene sequence: CDR1 SGDLS, CDR2 YYNGEE. This CDR3 is CASSADWDSEWDIQYF. The CDR3 DNA reads as TGTGCCAGCAGCGCCGATTGGGACTCCGAGTGGGACATTCAGTACTTC.

In its sample, this clone was seen a few times. The V call is TRBV2, the J call TRBJ2-2, with 9 bases identical to TRBD1. The CDR3 sequence is 14 residues long. Germline V lookup: CDR1 SNHLY, CDR2 FYNNEI. Trimming cost V 6 bases and J 7 bases; bases outside gene matches: 6. The CDR3: CASRQGAFDGELFF. In DNA, the CDR3 is TGTGCCAGCAGACAGGGGGCTTTCGACGGGGAGCTGTTTTTT. The variable domain in full, completed from reference TRBV2 and TRBJ2-2, reads EPEVTQTPSHQVTQMGQEVILRCVPISNHLYFYWYRQILGQKVEFLVSFYNNEISEKSEIFDDQFSVERPDGSNFTLKIRSTKLEDSAMYFCASRQGAFDGELFFGEGSRLTVL.

V gene TRBV28 combines with J gene TRBJ1-5; TRBD1 aligns across 8 bases. The CDR3 is 15 amino acids. V shed 3 bases, J shed 4 bases, and the junction held 5 bases outside the gene matches. Looked up from germline, CDR1 is MDHEN and CDR2 is SYDVKM. The CDR3 loop reads CASSFVQGANQPQHF. The CDR3 nucleotides are TGTGCCAGCAGTTTCGTTCAGGGGGCAAATCAGCCCCAGCATTTT.

The J gene is TRBJ2-3, the V gene TRBV19; 8 nucleotides line up with TRBD2. Unmatched junction bases numbered 11, after V lost 1 base and J lost 8 bases. The CDR3 totals 16 residues. The germline gives CDR1 LNHDA, CDR2 SQIVND (reference sequence). CDR3 DNA: TGTGCCAGTAGTATAGCAGCGGGAGCGGCGAGGTTTACGCAGTATTTT. Translated, it gives CASSIAAGAARFTQYF.

Sample share makes this clone large. The V gene is TRBV28, the J gene TRBJ2-7, with D unresolved. V was trimmed by 2 bases and J by 1 base, leaving 6 bases between them. The CDR3 is 13 amino acids. Germline V gene sequence: CDR1 MDHEN, CDR2 SYDVKM. This CDR3 is CASSLSLSYEQYF. CDR3 nucleotides: TGTGCCAGCAGTTTAAGCTTGTCCTACGAGCAGTACTTC.